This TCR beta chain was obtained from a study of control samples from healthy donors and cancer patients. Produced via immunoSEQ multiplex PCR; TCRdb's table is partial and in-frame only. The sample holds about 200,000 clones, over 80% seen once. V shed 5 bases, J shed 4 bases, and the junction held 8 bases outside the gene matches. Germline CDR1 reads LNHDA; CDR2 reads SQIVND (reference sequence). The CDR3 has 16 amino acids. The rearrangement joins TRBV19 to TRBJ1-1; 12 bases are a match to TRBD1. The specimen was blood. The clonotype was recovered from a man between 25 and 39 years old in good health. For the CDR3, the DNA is TGTGCCAGTAGTCCTACTCCGGGACAGGGGGCCACTGAAGCTTTCTTT. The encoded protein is CASSPTPGQGATEAFF.